This note documents a single T cell receptor (beta chain) sequence. The antigen remains undetermined. Sequencing used immunoSEQ multiplex PCR; TCRdb keeps in-frame clones, though not all of them. The table has about 92,000 clones, 85% to 90% seen once. Germline V gene data show CDR1 as SGHVS and CDR2 as FQNEAQ. The CDR3 spans 15 residues. Germline trimming cut 5 bases from V and 2 bases from J; bases unmatched to any gene: 5. The entry originates in a study of T cell responses to AZD1222 COVID-19 vaccine. Study-wide points: A reported finding is that nearly half of spike-specific TCRs target unmutated variant regions.

The sample was peripheral blood, taken on day 0 of AZD1222 vaccination. The chain links TRBV7-8 to TRBJ2-1; 8 bases line up with TRBD2. This receptor was obtained from an adult in good health. CDR3 nucleotides: TGTGCCAGCAGCCTTAGCGGGACCGCCTACAATGAGCAGTTCTTC. Protein: CASSLSGTAYNEQFF.